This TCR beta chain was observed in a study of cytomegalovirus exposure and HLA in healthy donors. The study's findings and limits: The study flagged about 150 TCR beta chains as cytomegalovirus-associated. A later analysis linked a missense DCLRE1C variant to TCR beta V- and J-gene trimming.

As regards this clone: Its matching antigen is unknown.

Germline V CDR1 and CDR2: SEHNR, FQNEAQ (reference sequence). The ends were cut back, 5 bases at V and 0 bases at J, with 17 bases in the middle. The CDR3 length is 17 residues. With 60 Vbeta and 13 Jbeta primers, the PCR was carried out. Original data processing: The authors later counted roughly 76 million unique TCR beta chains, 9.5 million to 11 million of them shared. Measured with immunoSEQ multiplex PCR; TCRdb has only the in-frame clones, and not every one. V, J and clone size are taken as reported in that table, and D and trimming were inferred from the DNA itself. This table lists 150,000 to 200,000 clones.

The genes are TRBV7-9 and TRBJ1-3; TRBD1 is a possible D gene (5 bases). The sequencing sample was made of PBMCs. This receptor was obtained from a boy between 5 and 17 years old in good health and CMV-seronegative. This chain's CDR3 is CASSVGNPGNSGNTIYF. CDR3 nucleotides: TGTGCCAGCAGCGTAGGGAACCCAGGGAACTCTGGAAACACCATATATTTT.